This entry is about one TCR beta chain. What antigen it recognizes has not been identified. One base away there is no much larger clone; base qualities are not given. CDR1 and CDR2, per the germline V gene (reference sequence), are SGHNT and YYREEE. The CDR3 runs 15 residues from the cysteine to the phenylalanine. Just CDR3 DNA is preserved here, 45 bases in frame from base 1. The V end loses 0 bases and the J end loses 4 bases, and a stretch of 13 bases separates them. The data derive from a study of shared T cell receptors in the human thymus (dated by TCRdb to the early 2020s). Context from the whole study: The study investigated the way shared, self-reactive T-cell receptor alpha chains are produced in the human thymus.

Library preparation employed the immunoSEQ multiplex PCR assay. The table was pulled from immuneACCESS by TCRdb, which kept in-frame rearrangements only. Such tables lose some clones; where checked, under half of the loss comes from unresolved V genes, and the rest has no known cause. In all, the sample holds hundreds of thousands of clones, and 95% of those were seen once. Jointly, the top ten make up approximately 0.02% of the sample. The clonotype comes from a human donor. Recombination connected TRBV5-4 to TRBJ2-5; the D gene could be either TRBD1 or TRBD2, each agreeing at 6 bases. Sequenced input: thymocytes. CDR3 protein: CASSLEGGGGETQYF. The DNA reads as follows: TGTGCCAGCAGCTTGGAGGGAGGAGGGGGAGAGACCCAGTACTTC. Beyond the CDR3, the reference TRBV5-4 and TRBJ2-5 genes provide the residues; the full variable domain reads: ETGVTQSPTHLIKTRGQQVTLRCSSQSGHNTVSWYQQALGQGPQFIFQYYREEENGRGNFPPRFSGLQFPNYSSELNVNALELDDSALYLCASSLEGGGGETQYFGPGTRLLVL.